This T cell receptor (beta chain) was sequenced in a study of brain metastases from non-small cell lung cancer. Deletions cut 5 bases from V and 5 bases from J, with 12 bases between. The CDR3 is 13 residues long. Regarding this clone: Its cognate antigen is unknown.

Overall study results and limits: Compared with their matched primary tumors, around 60% of brain metastases showed expanded T-cell clones. Brain metastases had lower T-cell infiltration than primary tumors.

The repertoire was sequenced with immunoSEQ multiplex PCR; TCRdb's copy has only in-frame clones and lacks some. Of roughly 15,000 clones listed, about 83% are singletons. V usage is TRBV12-3 or TRBV12-4 and J usage is TRBJ1-2, with a weak D call TRBD1 (6 bases). The receptor was isolated from a donor at least 40 years old with non-small cell lung cancer. Input material: primary lung tumor tissue. In nucleotides, the CDR3 is TGTGCCAGCAGTCGGACAGTCCTTTATGGCTACACCTTC. Its translation: CASSRTVLYGYTF.